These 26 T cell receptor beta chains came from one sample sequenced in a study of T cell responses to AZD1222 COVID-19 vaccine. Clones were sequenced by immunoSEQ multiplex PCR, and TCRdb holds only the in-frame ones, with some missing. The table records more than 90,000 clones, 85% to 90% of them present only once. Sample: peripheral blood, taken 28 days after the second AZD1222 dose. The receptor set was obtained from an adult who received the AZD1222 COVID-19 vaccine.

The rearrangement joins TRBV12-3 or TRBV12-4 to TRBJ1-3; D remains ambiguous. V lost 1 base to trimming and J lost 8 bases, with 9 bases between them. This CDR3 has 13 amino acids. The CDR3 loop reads CASSLGRVHTIYF. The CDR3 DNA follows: TGTGCCAGCAGTTTAGGCCGCGTTCACACCATATATTTT.

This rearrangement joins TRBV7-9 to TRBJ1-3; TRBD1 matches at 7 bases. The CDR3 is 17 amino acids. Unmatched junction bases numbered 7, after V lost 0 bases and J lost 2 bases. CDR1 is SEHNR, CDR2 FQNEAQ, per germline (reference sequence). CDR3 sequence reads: CASSLAFGGGPGNTIYF. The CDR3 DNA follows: TGTGCCAGCAGCTTAGCCTTTGGAGGGGGCCCTGGAAACACCATATATTTT.

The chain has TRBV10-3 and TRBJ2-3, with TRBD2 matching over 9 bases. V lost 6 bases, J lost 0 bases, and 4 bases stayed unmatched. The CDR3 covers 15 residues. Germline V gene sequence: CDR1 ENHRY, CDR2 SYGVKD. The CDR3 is CAIRTTSGSTDTQYF. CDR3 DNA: TGTGCCATCAGGACTACTAGCGGGAGCACAGATACGCAGTATTTT.

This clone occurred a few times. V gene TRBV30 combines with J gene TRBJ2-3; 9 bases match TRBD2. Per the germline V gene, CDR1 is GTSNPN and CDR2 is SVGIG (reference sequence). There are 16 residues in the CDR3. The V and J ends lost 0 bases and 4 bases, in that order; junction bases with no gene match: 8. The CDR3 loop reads CAWSVFEAGGADTQYF. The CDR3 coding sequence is TGTGCCTGGAGTGTATTCGAGGCGGGAGGGGCAGATACGCAGTATTTT.

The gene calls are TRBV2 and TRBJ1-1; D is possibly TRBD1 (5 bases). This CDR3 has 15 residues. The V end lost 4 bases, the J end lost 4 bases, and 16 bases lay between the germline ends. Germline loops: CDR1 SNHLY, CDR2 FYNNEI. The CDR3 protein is CASSGPQGTSTEAFF. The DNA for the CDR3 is TGTGCCAGCAGTGGACCGCAGGGAACGAGCACTGAAGCTTTCTTT.

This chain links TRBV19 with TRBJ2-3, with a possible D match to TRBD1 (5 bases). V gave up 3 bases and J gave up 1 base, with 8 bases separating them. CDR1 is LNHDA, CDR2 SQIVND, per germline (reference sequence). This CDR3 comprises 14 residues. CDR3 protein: CASSIGQRTDTQYF. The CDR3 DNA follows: TGTGCCAGTAGTATCGGACAACGCACAGATACGCAGTATTTT.

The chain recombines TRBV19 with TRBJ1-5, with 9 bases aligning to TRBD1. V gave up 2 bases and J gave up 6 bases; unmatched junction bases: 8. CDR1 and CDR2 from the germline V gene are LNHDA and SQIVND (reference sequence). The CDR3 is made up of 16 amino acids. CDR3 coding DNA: TGTGCCAGTAGTATAAAGCACAGGGGGCAGGTTCAGCCCCAGCATTTT. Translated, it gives CASSIKHRGQVQPQHF.

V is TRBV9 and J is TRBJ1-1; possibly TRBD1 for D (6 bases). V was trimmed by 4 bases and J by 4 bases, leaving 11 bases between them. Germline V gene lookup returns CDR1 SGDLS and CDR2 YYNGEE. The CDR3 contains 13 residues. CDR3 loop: CASSSPGVTEAFF. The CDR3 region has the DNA TGTGCCAGCAGCTCGCCAGGGGTCACTGAAGCTTTCTTT.

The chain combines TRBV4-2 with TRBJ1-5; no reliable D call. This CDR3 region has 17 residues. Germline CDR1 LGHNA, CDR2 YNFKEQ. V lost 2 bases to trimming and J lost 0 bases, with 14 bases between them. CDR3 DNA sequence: TGTGCCAGCAGCCAATCCTCGGGGATCCATAGCAATCAGCCCCAGCATTTT. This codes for CASSQSSGIHSNQPQHF.

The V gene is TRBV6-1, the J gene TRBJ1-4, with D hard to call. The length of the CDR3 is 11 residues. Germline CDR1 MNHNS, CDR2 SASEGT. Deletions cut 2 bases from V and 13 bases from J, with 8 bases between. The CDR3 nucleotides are TGTGCCAGCAGTGAATATACGGGACTGTTTTTT. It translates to CASSEYTGLFF.

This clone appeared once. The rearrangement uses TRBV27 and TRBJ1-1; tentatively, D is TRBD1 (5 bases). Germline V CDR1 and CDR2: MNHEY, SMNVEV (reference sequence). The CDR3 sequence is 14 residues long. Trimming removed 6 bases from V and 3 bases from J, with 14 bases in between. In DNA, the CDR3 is TGTGCCAGCAGCCCAAGGGTCAGGGACACTGAAGCTTTCTTT. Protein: CASSPRVRDTEAFF.

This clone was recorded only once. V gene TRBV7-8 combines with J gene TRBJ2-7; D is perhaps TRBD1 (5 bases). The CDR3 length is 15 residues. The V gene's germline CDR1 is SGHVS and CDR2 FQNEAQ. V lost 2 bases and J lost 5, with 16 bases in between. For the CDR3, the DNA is TGTGCCAGCAGCTTATCCAGGGTTGAAGGAAACGAGCAGTACTTC. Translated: CASSLSRVEGNEQYF.

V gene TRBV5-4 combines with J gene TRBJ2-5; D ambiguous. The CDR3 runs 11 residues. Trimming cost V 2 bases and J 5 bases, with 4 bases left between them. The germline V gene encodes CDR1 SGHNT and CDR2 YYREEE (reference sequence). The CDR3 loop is CASSFSETQYF. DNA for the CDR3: TGTGCCAGCAGCTTTTCCGAGACCCAGTACTTC.

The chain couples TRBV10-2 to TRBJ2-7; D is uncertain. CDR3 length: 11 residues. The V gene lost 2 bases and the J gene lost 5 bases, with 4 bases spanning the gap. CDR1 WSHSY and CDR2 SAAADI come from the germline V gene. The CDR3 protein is CASSEQDEQYF. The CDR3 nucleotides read TGCGCCAGCAGTGAGCAGGACGAGCAGTACTTC.

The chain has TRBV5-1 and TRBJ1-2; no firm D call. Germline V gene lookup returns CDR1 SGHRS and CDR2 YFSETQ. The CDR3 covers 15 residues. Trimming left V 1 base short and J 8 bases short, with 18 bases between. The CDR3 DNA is TGCGCCAGCAGCTTGTTCACAGTAAGACCGCGGGGCTACACCTTC. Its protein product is CASSLFTVRPRGYTF.

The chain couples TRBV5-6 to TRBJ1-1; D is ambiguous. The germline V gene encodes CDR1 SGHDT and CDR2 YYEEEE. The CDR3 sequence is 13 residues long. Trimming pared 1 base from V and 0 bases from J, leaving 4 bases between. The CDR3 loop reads CASSLWVNTEAFF. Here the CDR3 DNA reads TGTGCCAGCAGCTTGTGGGTGAACACTGAAGCTTTCTTT. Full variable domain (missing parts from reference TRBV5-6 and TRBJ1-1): DAGVTQSPTHLIKTRGQQVTLRCSPKSGHDTVSWYQQALGQGPQFIFQYYEEEERQRGNFPDRFSGHQFPNYSSELNVNALLLGDSALYLCASSLWVNTEAFFGQGTRLTVV.

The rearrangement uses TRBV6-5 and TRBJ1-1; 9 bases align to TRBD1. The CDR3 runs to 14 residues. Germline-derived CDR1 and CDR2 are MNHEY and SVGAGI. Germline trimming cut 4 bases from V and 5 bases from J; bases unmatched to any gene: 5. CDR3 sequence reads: CASSWTGVGTEAFF. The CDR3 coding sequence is TGTGCCAGCAGTTGGACAGGGGTTGGGACTGAAGCTTTCTTT.

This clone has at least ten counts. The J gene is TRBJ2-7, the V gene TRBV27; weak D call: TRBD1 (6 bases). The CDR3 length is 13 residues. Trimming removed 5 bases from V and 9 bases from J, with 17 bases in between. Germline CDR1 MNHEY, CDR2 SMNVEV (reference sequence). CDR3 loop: CASSIFRGLRQYF. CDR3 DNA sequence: TGTGCCAGCAGTATCTTCAGGGGCTTAAGGCAGTACTTC.

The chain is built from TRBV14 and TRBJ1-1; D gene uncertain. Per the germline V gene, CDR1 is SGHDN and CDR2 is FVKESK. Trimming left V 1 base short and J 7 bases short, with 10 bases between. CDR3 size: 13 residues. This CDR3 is CASSQVSGYEAFF. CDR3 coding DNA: TGTGCCAGCAGCCAAGTTTCCGGGTATGAAGCTTTCTTT. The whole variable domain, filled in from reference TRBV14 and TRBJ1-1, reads EAGVTQFPSHSVIEKGQTVTLRCDPISGHDNLYWYRRVMGKEIKFLLHFVKESKQDESGMPNNRFLAERTGGTYSTLKVQPAELEDSGVYFCASSQVSGYEAFFGQGTRLTVV.

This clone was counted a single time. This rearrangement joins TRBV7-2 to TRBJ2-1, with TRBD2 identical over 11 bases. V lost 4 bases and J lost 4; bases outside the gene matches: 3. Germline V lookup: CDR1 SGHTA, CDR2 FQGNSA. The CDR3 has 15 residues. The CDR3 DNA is TGTGCCAGCAGCTCCCTAGCGGGAGGTTACAATGAGCAGTTCTTC. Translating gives CASSSLAGGYNEQFF. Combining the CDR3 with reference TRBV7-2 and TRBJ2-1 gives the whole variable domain GAGVSQSPSNKVTEKGKDVELRCDPISGHTALYWYRQSLGQGLEFLIYFQGNSAPDKSGLPSDRFSAERTGGSVSTLTIQRTQQEDSAVYLCASSSLAGGYNEQFFGPGTRLTVL.

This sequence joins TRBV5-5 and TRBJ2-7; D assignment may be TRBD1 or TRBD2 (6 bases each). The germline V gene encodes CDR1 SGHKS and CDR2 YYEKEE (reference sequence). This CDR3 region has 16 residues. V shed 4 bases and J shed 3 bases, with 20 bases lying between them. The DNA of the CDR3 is TGTGCCAGCAGCGCCGGGGGCGACTATACAGTCTACGAGCAGTACTTC. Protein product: CASSAGGDYTVYEQYF.

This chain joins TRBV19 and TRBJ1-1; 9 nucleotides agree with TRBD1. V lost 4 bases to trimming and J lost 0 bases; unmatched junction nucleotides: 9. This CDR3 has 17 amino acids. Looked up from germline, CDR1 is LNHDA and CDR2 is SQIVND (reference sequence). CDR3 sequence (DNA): TGTGCCAGTAGTACTTACGGGACAGGGCGATTGAACACTGAAGCTTTCTTT. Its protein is CASSTYGTGRLNTEAFF.

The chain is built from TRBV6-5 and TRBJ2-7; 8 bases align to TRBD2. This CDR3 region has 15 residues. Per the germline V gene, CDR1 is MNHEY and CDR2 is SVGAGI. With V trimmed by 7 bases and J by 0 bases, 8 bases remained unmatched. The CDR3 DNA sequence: TGTGCCAGCATCGTCGTGCTAGCGGGCTCCTACGAGCAGTACTTC. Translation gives CASIVVLAGSYEQYF.

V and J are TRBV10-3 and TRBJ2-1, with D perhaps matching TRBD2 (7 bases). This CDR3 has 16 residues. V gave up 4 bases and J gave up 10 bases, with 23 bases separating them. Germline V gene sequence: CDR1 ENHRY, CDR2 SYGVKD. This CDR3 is CAISAVRGAGEGEQFF. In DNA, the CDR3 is TGTGCCATCAGTGCGGTTAGAGGGGCAGGGGAGGGAGAGCAGTTCTTC.

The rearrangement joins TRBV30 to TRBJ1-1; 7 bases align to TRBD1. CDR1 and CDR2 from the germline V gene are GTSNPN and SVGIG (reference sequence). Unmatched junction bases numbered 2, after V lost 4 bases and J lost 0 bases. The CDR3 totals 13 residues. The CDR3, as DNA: TGTGCCTGGACCGACAGGGTGAACACTGAAGCTTTCTTT. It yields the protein CAWTDRVNTEAFF.

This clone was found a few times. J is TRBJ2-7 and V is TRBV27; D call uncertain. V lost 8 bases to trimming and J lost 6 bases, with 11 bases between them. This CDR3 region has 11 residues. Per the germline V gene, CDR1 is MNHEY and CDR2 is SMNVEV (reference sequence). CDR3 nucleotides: TGTGCCAGCGTGGCAGGAGCCGAGCAGTACTTC. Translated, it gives CASVAGAEQYF.